One sample yielded the 19 T cell receptor beta chains listed below, sequenced in a study of blood T cell repertoires in COVID-19. Using immunoSEQ multiplex PCR, the repertoire was profiled, and TCRdb retains in-frame clones only, with some absent. The sample holds 70,000 or so clones, 85% seen once. Sequenced material: peripheral blood. The receptors stem from an older man with acute or convalescent COVID-19.

V usage is TRBV10-2 and J usage is TRBJ1-1; 12 bases fit TRBD1. V lost 6 bases to trimming and J lost 6 bases; unmatched junction nucleotides: 14. The CDR3 has 17 amino acids. Germline assignment: CDR1 WSHSY and CDR2 SAAADI. Here the CDR3 reads CASRTPGTGGAYAEAFF. CDR3 nucleotides: TGCGCCAGCAGGACCCCCGGGACAGGGGGCGCGTATGCTGAAGCTTTCTTT.

The rearrangement links TRBV18 to TRBJ2-7; TRBD2 might be the D (5 bases). Germline CDR1 is KGHSH and CDR2 is LQKENI. CDR3 length equals 14 residues. V was clipped by 1 base and J by 0 bases, with 7 bases between them. Written as DNA, the CDR3 is TGTGCCAGCTCACCACAAGGGAGCTCCTACGAGCAGTACTTC. This gives the protein CASSPQGSSYEQYF. The full variable domain, completed using reference TRBV18 and TRBJ2-7, is NAGVMQNPRHLVRRRGQEARLRCSPMKGHSHVYWYRQLPEEGLKFMVYLQKENIIDESGMPKERFSAEFPKEGPSILRIQQVVRGDSAAYFCASSPQGSSYEQYFGPGTRLTVT.

The chain recombines TRBV6-6 with TRBJ2-1; D perhaps matches TRBD2 (6 bases). Germline CDR1 reads MNHNY; CDR2 reads SVGAGI (reference sequence). This CDR3 spans 15 amino acids. Trimming took 8 bases from V and 3 from J, leaving 17 bases between them. The CDR3 spells CASDRDGSHYNEQFF. CDR3 DNA: TGTGCCAGCGACCGGGACGGGAGCCACTACAATGAGCAGTTCTTC.

The gene calls are TRBV5-1 and TRBJ1-2, with 10 nucleotides matching TRBD1. Germline V gene sequence: CDR1 SGHRS, CDR2 YFSETQ. J gave up 4 bases and V 0 bases, and 3 bases lay outside the gene matches. The CDR3 extends over 15 amino acids. CDR3 sequence reads: CASSLEGDRGYGYTF. In DNA, the CDR3 is TGCGCCAGCAGCTTGGAAGGGGACAGGGGCTATGGCTACACCTTC. Based on the CDR3 plus reference TRBV5-1 and TRBJ1-2, the full variable domain is KAGVTQTPRYLIKTRGQQVTLSCSPISGHRSVSWYQQTPGQGLQFLFEYFSETQRNKGNFPGRFSGRQFSNSRSEMNVSTLELGDSALYLCASSLEGDRGYGYTFGSGTRLTVV.

V and J are TRBV6-5 and TRBJ1-2; 7 bases align to TRBD1. This CDR3 contains 16 residues. V dropped 2 bases and J dropped 7; count of bases not matched to a gene: 13. The germline V gene has CDR1 MNHEY and CDR2 SVGAGI. In nucleotides, the CDR3 is TGTGCCAGCAGTTACGGGGGGACCAGGGGGAGTGGTGGCTACACCTTC. Translation: CASSYGGTRGSGGYTF.

This clone was seen just once. The genes are TRBV12-5 and TRBJ2-7, with 7 nucleotides matching TRBD1. The junction had 6 bases not matched to a gene; V was cut back by 0 bases and J by 4 bases. CDR3 length: 15 residues. The germline gives CDR1 LGHNT, CDR2 FRNRAP. CDR3 bases: TGTGCTAGTGGTTTGGTGGTGGGACAGCAGTACGAGCAGTACTTC. It codes for CASGLVVGQQYEQYF. Using reference TRBV12-5 and TRBJ2-7 for the parts outside the CDR3, the full variable domain is DARVTQTPRHKVTEMGQEVTMRCQPILGHNTVFWYRQTMMQGLELLAYFRNRAPLDDSGMPKDRFSAEMPDATLATLKIQPSEPRDSAVYFCASGLVVGQQYEQYFGPGTRLTVT.

This clone appeared once. At one end, the junction sequence differs from germline, possibly due to a read error. Within the sample, other DNA sequences also encode this same CDR3. The chain links TRBV5-6 to TRBJ2-5; D is unresolved. This CDR3 comprises 11 residues. The V gene's germline CDR1 is SGHDT and CDR2 YYEEEE. In nucleotides, the CDR3 is TGCGCCAGCAGTAACCAAGAGACCCAGTACTTC. Translated, it gives CASSNQETQYF.

The rearrangement links TRBV24-1 to TRBJ1-2; 7 bases fit TRBD1. The germline V gene has CDR1 KGHDR and CDR2 SFDVKD. The CDR3 length is 13 residues. V lost 4 bases, J lost 6 bases, and 4 bases stayed unmatched. The CDR3 nucleotides read TGTGCCACCAGTGAGCCAACAGGGGATGGCTACACCTTC. Its protein is CATSEPTGDGYTF.

In its sample, this clone was seen a few times. The rearrangement uses TRBV6-5 and TRBJ2-2, with D possibly TRBD1 on 6 matching bases. Per the germline V gene, CDR1 is MNHEY and CDR2 is SVGAGI. The length of the CDR3 is 15 residues. V was shortened by 6 bases and J by 1 base, with 12 bases between the two germline ends. The CDR3 DNA reads TGTGCCAGCAGACCCCCGGGACAGAACACCGGGGAGCTGTTTTTT. Amino acid sequence: CASRPPGQNTGELFF.

In nucleotides, the CDR3 is TGCGCCAGCAGCTTGGTTAGCGGGAGGGTGAACACCGGGGAGCTGTTTTTT. Translating it yields CASSLVSGRVNTGELFF. The chain carries TRBV5-1 and TRBJ2-2; TRBD2 matches 11 bases. Germline V lookup: CDR1 SGHRS, CDR2 YFSETQ. Trimming removed 0 bases from V and 1 base from J; junction bases left unmatched: 2. The CDR3 is 17 residues long.

The genes are TRBV11-2 and TRBJ1-5; D gene ambiguous. The V gene's germline CDR1 is SGHAT and CDR2 FQNNGV. Trimming pared 2 bases from V and 2 bases from J, leaving 10 bases between. The length of the CDR3 is 15 residues. The CDR3 here is CASSLHVVGNQPQHF. The DNA for the CDR3 is TGTGCCAGCAGCTTACATGTAGTTGGCAATCAGCCCCAGCATTTT.

The V and J genes are TRBV30 and TRBJ2-7; D not resolved. The CDR3 has 12 residues. Looked up from germline, CDR1 is GTSNPN and CDR2 is SVGIG (reference sequence). The ends were cut back, 5 bases at V and 6 bases at J, with 14 bases in the middle. CDR3 residues: CAWDSGFLEQYF. The CDR3 bases are TGTGCCTGGGACTCAGGATTCCTCGAGCAGTACTTC. Based on the CDR3 plus reference TRBV30 and TRBJ2-7, the full variable domain is SQTIHQWPATLVQPVGSPLSLECTVEGTSNPNLYWYRQAAGRGLQLLFYSVGIGQISSEVPQNLSASRPQDRQFILSSKKLLLSDSGFYLCAWDSGFLEQYFGPGTRLTVT.

This chain connects TRBV6-5 to TRBJ1-1, with a possible D match to TRBD1 (6 bases). Trimming pared 5 bases from V and 3 bases from J, leaving 13 bases between. Germline V gives CDR1 MNHEY, CDR2 SVGAGI. The CDR3 has 14 amino acids. The DNA for the CDR3 is TGTGCCAGCAGTCCCAACAGGGAGTACACTGAAGCTTTCTTT. Protein sequence: CASSPNREYTEAFF.

The V call is TRBV3-1 (or the pseudogene TRBV3-2), the J call TRBJ2-2; D ambiguous. This CDR3 region has 17 residues. CDR1 LGHDT and CDR2 YNNKEL come from the germline V gene (reference sequence). Trimming took off 0 bases at V and 3 bases at J, with 14 bases between the two ends. In DNA form, the CDR3 reads TGTGCCAGCAGCCAAGATACCGGTCTTGTCGACACCGGGGAGCTGTTTTTT. Residues: CASSQDTGLVDTGELFF.

The gene calls are TRBV18 and TRBJ2-3; possible D gene TRBD1, 5 bases. Germline loops: CDR1 KGHSH, CDR2 LQKENI. CDR3 length equals 15 residues. The V and J ends lost 6 bases and 0 bases respectively, with 13 bases between them. DNA of the CDR3: TGTGCCAGCTCTTTCAACAGGATTAGCACAGATACGCAGTATTTT. Translated, it gives CASSFNRISTDTQYF.

J is TRBJ1-4 and V is TRBV3-1 (or the pseudogene TRBV3-2); D remains ambiguous. V lost 4 bases to trimming and J lost 5 bases, with 11 bases between them. The CDR3 length is 14 residues. The V gene's germline CDR1 is LGHDT and CDR2 YNNKEL (reference sequence). CDR3 nucleotide sequence: TGTGCCAGCAGCCTCCGATCGGGGAATGAAAAACTGTTTTTT. Translated: CASSLRSGNEKLFF.

The rearrangement joins TRBV25-1 to TRBJ1-6; possibly TRBD1 for D (6 bases). V dropped 1 base and J dropped 10 bases, with 14 bases sitting between them. The germline gives CDR1 MGHDK, CDR2 SYGVNS. The CDR3 consists of 15 residues. For the CDR3, the DNA is TGTGCCAGCAGTGAATCAACAGGGCAAAGGTCACCCCTCCACTTT. Amino acids: CASSESTGQRSPLHF.

The V and J genes are TRBV4-3 and TRBJ2-3, with D unclear. Trimming took 1 base from V and 2 from J, leaving 13 bases between them. Germline assignment: CDR1 LGHNA and CDR2 YSLEER. This CDR3 is built from 16 residues. The CDR3: CASSQVRQPLTDTQYF. As DNA, the CDR3 is TGCGCCAGCAGCCAAGTGCGGCAACCCCTCACAGATACGCAGTATTTT.

The chain uses TRBV4-2 and TRBJ2-7; 10 positions match TRBD2. The CDR3 length is 15 residues. The germline V gene has CDR1 LGHNA and CDR2 YNFKEQ. With V trimmed by 6 bases and J by 0 bases, 5 bases remained unmatched. The CDR3 DNA reads TGTGCCAGCAGTCGAGGGACTAGCGACTCCTACGAGCAGTACTTC. Protein product: CASSRGTSDSYEQYF.